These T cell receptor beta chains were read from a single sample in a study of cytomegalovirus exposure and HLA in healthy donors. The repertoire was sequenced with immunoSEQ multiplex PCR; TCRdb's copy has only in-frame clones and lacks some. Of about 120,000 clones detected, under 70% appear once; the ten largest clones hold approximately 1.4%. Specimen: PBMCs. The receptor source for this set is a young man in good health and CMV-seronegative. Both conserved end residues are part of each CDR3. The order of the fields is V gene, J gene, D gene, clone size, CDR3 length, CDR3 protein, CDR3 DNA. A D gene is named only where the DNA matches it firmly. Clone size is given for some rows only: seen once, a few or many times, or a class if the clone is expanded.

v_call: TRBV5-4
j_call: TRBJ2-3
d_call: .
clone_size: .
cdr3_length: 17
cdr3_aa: CASSPEGRGRNTDTQYF
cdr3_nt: TGTGCCAGCAGCCCGGAAGGTCGGGGGAGGAACACAGATACGCAGTATTTT

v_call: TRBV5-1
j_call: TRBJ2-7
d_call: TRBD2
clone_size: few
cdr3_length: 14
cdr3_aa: CASSFGGGPDEQYF
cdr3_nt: TGCGCCAGCAGCTTCGGGGGAGGGCCTGACGAGCAGTACTTC

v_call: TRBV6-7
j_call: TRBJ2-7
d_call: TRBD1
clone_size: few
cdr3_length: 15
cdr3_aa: CASSYSRAGGYEQYF
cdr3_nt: TGTGCCAGCAGTTACTCTAGGGCAGGGGGCTACGAGCAGTACTTC

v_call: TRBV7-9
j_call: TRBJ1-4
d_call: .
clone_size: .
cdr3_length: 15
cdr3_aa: CSSNPSGGANEKLFF
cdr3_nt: TGTTCCAGCAATCCCTCGGGGGGGGCTAATGAAAAACTGTTTTTT

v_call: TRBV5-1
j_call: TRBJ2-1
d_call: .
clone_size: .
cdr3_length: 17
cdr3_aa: CASSLRGGGSSYNEQFF
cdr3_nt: TGCGCCAGCAGCCTGCGCGGAGGTGGGAGCTCCTACAATGAGCAGTTCTTC

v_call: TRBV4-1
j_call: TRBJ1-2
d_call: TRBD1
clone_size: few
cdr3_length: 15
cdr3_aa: CASSQVGQGGDGYTF
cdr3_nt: TGCGCCAGCAGCCAAGTCGGACAGGGAGGGGATGGCTACACCTTC

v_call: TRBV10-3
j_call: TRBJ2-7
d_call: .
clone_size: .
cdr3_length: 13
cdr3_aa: CAISVKGLVEQYF
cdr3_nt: TGTGCCATCAGTGTAAAGGGACTGGTTGAGCAGTACTTC

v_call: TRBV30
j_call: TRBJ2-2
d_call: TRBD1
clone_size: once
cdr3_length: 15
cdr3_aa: CAWSFRTGKAGELFF
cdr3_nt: TGTGCCTGGAGTTTCAGGACAGGGAAGGCCGGGGAGCTGTTTTTT

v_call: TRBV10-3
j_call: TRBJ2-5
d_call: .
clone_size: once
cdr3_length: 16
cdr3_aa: CAISVADPRRQETQYF
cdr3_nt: TGTGCCATCAGTGTAGCGGATCCGAGGAGGCAAGAGACCCAGTACTTC

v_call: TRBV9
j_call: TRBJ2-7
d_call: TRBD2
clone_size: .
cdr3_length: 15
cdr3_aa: CASSALSGGGHEQYF
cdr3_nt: TGTGCCAGCAGCGCCCTTAGCGGGGGGGGCCACGAGCAGTACTTC

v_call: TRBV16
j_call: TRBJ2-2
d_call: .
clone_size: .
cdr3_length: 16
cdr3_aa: CASSRSYGGKTGELFF
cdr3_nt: TGTGCCAGCAGCCGCTCCTACGGGGGAAAGACCGGGGAGCTGTTTTTT

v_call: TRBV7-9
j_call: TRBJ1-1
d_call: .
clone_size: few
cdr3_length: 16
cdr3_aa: CASSGSRRGTDTEAFF
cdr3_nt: TGTGCCAGCAGCGGTTCTCGCAGGGGTACGGACACTGAAGCTTTCTTT

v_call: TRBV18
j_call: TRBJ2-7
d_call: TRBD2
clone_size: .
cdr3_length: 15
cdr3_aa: CASSPRTSGNSEQYF
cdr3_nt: TGTGCCAGCTCACCCCGCACTAGCGGGAACTCCGAGCAGTACTTC

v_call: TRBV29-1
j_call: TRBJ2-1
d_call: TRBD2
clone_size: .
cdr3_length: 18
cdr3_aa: CSVEDHLRLAESYNEQFF
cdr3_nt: TGCAGCGTTGAAGATCACTTAAGACTAGCGGAGTCCTACAATGAGCAGTTCTTC

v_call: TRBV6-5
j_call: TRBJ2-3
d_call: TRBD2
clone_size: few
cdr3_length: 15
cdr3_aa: CASSYRAGGSDTQYF
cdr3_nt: TGTGCCAGCAGTTACAGGGCGGGAGGCTCAGATACGCAGTATTTT

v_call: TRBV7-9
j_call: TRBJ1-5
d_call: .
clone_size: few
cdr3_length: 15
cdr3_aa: CASSLGGVDNQPQHF
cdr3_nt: TGTGCCAGCAGCTTAGGGGGAGTTGATAATCAGCCCCAGCATTTT

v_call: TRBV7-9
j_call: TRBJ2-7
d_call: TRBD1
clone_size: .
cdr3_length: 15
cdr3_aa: CASSFLDRSPYEQYF
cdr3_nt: TGTGCCAGCAGCTTCCTGGACAGGAGCCCTTACGAGCAGTACTTC

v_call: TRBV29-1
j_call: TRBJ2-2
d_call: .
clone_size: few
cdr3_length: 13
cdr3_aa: CSVGSRVAGELFF
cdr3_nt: TGCAGCGTTGGGAGCAGAGTGGCCGGGGAGCTGTTTTTT

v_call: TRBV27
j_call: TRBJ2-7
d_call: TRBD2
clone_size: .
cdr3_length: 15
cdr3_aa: CASTPGAGGYYEQYF
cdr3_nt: TGTGCCAGCACCCCAGGAGCGGGAGGTTACTACGAGCAGTACTTC

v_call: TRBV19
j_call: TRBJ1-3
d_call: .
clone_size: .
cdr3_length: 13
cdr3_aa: CASTRTTGNTIYF
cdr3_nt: TGTGCCAGTACCAGGACAACTGGAAACACCATATATTTT

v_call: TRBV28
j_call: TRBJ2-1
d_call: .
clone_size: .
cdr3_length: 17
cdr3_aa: CASTQTMGSAYYNEQFF
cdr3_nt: TGTGCCAGCACCCAGACCATGGGGAGCGCATACTACAATGAGCAGTTCTTC

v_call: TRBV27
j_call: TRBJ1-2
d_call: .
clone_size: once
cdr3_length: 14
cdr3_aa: CASRPRHINYGYTF
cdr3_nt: TGTGCCAGCCGTCCCCGACATATTAACTATGGCTACACCTTC

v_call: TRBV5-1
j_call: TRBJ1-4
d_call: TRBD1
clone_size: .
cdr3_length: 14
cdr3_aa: CASSRDRDTEKLFF
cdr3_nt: TGCGCCAGCAGCAGAGACAGGGATACTGAAAAACTGTTTTTT

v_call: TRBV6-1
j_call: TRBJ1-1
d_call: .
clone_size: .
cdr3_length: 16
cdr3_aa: CASSDVHRAPNTEAFF
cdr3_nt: TGTGCCAGCAGTGACGTCCACCGCGCCCCGAACACTGAAGCTTTCTTT

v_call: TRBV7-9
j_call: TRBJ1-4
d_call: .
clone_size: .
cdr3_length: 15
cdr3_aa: CSSSVGRVKDEKLFF
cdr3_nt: TGTTCCAGCAGCGTAGGCAGGGTTAAGGATGAAAAACTGTTTTTT

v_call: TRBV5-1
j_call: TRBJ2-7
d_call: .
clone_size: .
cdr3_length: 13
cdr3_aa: CASSLATGYEQYF
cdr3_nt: TGCGCCAGCAGCTTGGCCACGGGGTACGAGCAGTACTTC

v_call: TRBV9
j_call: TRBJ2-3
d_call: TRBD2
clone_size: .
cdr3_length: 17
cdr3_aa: CASSGWEGSLYTDTQYF
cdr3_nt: TGTGCCAGCAGCGGATGGGAGGGATCTCTTTACACAGATACGCAGTATTTT

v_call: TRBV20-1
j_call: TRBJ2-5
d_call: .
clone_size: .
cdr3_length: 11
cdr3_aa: CSAHHGETQYF
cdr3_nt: TGCAGTGCCCACCACGGAGAGACCCAGTACTTC

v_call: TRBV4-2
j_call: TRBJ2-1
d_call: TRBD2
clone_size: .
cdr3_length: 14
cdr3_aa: CASSPTSGRDEQFF
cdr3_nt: TGTGCCAGCAGCCCGACTAGCGGGAGGGATGAGCAGTTCTTC

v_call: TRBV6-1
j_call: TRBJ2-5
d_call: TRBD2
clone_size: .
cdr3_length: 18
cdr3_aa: CASSEKGLADPYQETQYF
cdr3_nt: TGTGCCAGCAGTGAAAAGGGACTAGCGGACCCGTACCAAGAGACCCAGTACTTC

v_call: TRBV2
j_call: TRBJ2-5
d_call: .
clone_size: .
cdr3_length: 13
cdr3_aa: CASRVTGFPKQYF
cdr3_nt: TGTGCCAGCAGAGTTACAGGGTTCCCCAAGCAGTACTTC

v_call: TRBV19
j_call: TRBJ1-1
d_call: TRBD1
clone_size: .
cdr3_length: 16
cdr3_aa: CASSIRDRGSPTEAFF
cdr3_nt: TGTGCCAGTAGTATCCGGGACAGGGGGAGCCCAACTGAAGCTTTCTTT

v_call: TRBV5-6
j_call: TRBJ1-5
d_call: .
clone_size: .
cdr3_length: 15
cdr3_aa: CASSFAGRGNQPQHF
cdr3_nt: TGTGCCAGCAGCTTCGCAGGGAGGGGCAATCAGCCCCAGCATTTT

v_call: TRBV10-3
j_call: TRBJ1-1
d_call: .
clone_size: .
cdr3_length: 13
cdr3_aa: CATRGGLDTEAFF
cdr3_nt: TGTGCCACCCGAGGAGGGTTGGACACTGAAGCTTTCTTT

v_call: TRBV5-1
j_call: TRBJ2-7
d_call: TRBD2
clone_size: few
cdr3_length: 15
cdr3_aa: CASSLGLAGSAEQYF
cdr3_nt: TGCGCCAGCAGTTTAGGACTAGCGGGATCGGCTGAGCAGTACTTC

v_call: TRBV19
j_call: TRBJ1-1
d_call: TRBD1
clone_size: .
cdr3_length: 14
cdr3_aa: CASSSGTGYLRAFF
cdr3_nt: TGTGCCAGTAGTTCCGGGACAGGGTATTTGAGGGCTTTCTTT

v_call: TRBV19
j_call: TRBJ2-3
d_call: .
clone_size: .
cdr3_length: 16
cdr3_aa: CASSILRAEGTDTQYF
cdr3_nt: TGTGCCAGTAGTATACTCAGGGCAGAGGGCACAGATACGCAGTATTTT

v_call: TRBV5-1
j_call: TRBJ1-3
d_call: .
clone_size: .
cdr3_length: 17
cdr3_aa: CASSLAPNQVSGNTIYF
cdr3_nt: TGCGCCAGCAGCTTGGCGCCGAACCAGGTCTCTGGAAACACCATATATTTT

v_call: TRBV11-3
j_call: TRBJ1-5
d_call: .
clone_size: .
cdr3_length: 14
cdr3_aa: CASSLGGNNQPQHF
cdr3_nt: TGTGCCAGCAGCCTGGGGGGGAACAATCAGCCCCAGCATTTT

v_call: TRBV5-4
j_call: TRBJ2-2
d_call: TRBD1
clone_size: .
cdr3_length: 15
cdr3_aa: CASSLGTGVPGELFF
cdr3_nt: TGTGCCAGCAGCTTGGGGACAGGGGTCCCCGGGGAGCTGTTTTTT

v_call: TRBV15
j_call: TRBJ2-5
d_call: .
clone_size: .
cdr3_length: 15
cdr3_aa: CATSRAQEIQETQYF
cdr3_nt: TGTGCCACCAGCAGAGCACAGGAGATCCAAGAGACCCAGTACTTC

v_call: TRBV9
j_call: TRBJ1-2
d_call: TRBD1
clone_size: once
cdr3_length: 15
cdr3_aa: CASSVGDRGPRGYTF
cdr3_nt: TGTGCCAGCAGCGTGGGCGACAGGGGGCCACGGGGCTACACCTTC

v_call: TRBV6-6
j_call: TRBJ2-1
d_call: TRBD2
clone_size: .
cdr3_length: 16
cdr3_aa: CASSYFSGGGYNEQFF
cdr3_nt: TGTGCCAGCAGTTACTTTAGCGGGGGGGGTTACAATGAGCAGTTCTTC

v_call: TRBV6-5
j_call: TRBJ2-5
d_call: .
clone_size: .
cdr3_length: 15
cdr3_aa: CASSYSGQWRETQYF
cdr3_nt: TGTGCCAGCAGTTACTCGGGGCAGTGGCGAGAGACCCAGTACTTC

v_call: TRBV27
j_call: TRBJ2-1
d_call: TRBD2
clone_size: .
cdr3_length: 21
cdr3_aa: CASSLRTPGLAEGSSYNEQFF
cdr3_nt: TGTGCCAGCAGTTTGCGAACCCCGGGACTAGCGGAGGGAAGCTCCTACAATGAGCAGTTCTTC

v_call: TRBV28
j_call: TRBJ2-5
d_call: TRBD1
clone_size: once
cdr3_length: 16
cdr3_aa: CASSSEGTGTQETQYF
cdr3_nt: TGTGCCAGCAGCTCGGAGGGGACAGGGACCCAAGAGACCCAGTACTTC

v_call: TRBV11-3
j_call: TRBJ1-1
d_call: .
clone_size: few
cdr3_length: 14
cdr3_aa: CASSLAGENTEAFF
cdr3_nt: TGTGCCAGCAGCTTAGCAGGCGAGAACACTGAAGCTTTCTTT

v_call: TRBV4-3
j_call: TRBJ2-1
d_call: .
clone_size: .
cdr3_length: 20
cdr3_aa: CASSQNRGGASIPGYSEQFF
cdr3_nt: TGCGCCAGCAGCCAAAACCGAGGGGGGGCTTCAATCCCCGGCTACAGTGAGCAGTTCTTC

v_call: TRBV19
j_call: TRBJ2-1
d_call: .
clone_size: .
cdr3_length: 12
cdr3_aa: CASSFSYNEQFF
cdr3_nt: TGTGCGTCCTCGTTCTCCTACAATGAGCAGTTCTTC

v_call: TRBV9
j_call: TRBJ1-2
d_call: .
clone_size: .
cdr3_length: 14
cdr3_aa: CASSVSTVANGYTF
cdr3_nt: TGTGCCAGCAGCGTATCGACAGTCGCAAATGGCTACACCTTC

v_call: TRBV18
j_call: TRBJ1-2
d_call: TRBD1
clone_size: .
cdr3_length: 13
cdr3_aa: CASSPKTGNGYTF
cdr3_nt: TGTGCCAGCTCACCAAAGACAGGGAATGGCTACACCTTC

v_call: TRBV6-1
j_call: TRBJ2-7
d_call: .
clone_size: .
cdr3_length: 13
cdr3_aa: CASSLEQGYEQYF
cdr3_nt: TGTGCCAGCAGTCTCGAACAGGGTTACGAGCAGTACTTC

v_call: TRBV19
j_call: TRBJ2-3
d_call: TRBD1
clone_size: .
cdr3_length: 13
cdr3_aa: CASSGQGTDTQYF
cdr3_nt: TGTGCCAGTAGTGGACAGGGCACAGATACGCAGTATTTT

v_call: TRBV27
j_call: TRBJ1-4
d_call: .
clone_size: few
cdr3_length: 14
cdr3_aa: CASALGTPNEKLFF
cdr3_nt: TGTGCCAGCGCCTTGGGCACCCCTAATGAAAAACTGTTTTTT